The clone carrying this TCR beta chain was found once. Assay: immunoSEQ multiplex PCR; the TCRdb copy retains only in-frame clones and omits some. The sample comprises about 26,000 clones, 80% to 85% of which are singletons, and about 25% rests with the top ten. This CDR3 has 14 residues. Trimming removed 2 bases from V and 4 bases from J; junction bases left unmatched: 4. Germline loops: CDR1 SGHAT, CDR2 FQNNGV. The data belong to a study of control samples from healthy donors and cancer patients. The origin of this receptor is a man between 60 and 70 years old with colorectal cancer. The specimen sequenced was PBMCs. V and J are TRBV11-2 and TRBJ1-1; 7 nucleotides line up with TRBD1. CDR3 nucleotides: TGTGCCAGCAGCTTAAGTGCAGGGGGCACTGAAGCTTTCTTT. Translating it yields CASSLSAGGTEAFF.